A selection of T cell receptor beta chains follows, all from one sample in a study of graft-versus-host responses after intestinal transplantation. The method was immunoSEQ multiplex PCR; TCRdb's version includes in-frame clones alone and lacks a portion of them. The sample records around 96,000 clones, roughly 90% being singletons. This specimen was PBMCs, taken about 460 days after intestinal transplant. Receptors originate from a human patient who received an intestinal transplant, so some T cells may come from the graft donor. The CDR3 runs from the conserved cysteine through the conserved F or W. A D gene is named only where the DNA matches it firmly. Clone size, where shown, is once, few, many, or a class for clones that have expanded.

v_call	clone_size	j_call	d_call	cdr3_aa	cdr3_nt
TRBV6-1	few	TRBJ1-2	TRBD1	CASRQTGGLHYGYTF	TGTGCCAGCAGACAGACAGGGGGGTTGCACTATGGCTACACCTTC
TRBV11-2	.	TRBJ1-1	.	CASSPRLGTNTEAFF	TGTGCCAGCAGCCCCCGCCTGGGAACGAACACTGAAGCTTTCTTT
TRBV2	once	TRBJ1-1	.	CASSEGGGLSLMNTEAFF	TGTGCCAGCAGTGAAGGGGGGGGGCTCAGTCTTATGAACACTGAAGCTTTCTTT
TRBV5-6	.	TRBJ2-1	TRBD1	CASSGGQYNEQFF	TGTGCCAGCAGCGGGGGACAGTATAATGAGCAGTTCTTC
TRBV5-1	.	TRBJ2-2	.	CASSPYRYSGELFF	TGCGCCAGCAGCCCGTATCGGTATTCCGGGGAGCTGTTTTTT
TRBV19	.	TRBJ2-5	.	CASSPPSGRETQYF	TGTGCCAGTAGCCCCCCCTCTGGCCGAGAGACCCAGTACTTC
TRBV10-3	.	TRBJ2-5	.	CAISANPGAPQTQYF	TGTGCCATCAGTGCAAACCCAGGGGCGCCCCAGACCCAGTACTTC
TRBV7-9	.	TRBJ1-1	.	CASSLRENTEAFF	TGTGCCAGCAGCCTCCGGGAGAACACTGAAGCTTTCTTT
TRBV12-1	once	TRBJ2-2	.	CASSFGGGDTGELFF	TGTGCCAGCAGCTTTGGTGGGGGGGACACCGGGGAGCTGTTTTTT
TRBV19	.	TRBJ1-5	.	CASSNQGTSNQPQHF	TGTGCCAGTAGCAACCAGGGGACTAGCAATCAGCCCCAGCATTTT
TRBV7-3	.	TRBJ2-5	TRBD2	CASSTTPGLAAPQYF	TGTGCCAGCAGCACCACCCCGGGACTAGCGGCACCCCAGTACTTC
TRBV11-2	.	TRBJ1-1	.	CASSSPQTGNTEAFF	TGTGCCAGCAGCTCCCCTCAAACGGGGAACACTGAAGCTTTCTTT
TRBV6-5	once	TRBJ1-5	TRBD1	CATAQGDQPQHF	TGTGCCACGGCCCAGGGGGATCAGCCCCAGCATTTT
TRBV6-5	.	TRBJ1-5	.	CASSSQYSNQPQHF	TGTGCCAGCAGTTCCCAGTATAGCAATCAGCCCCAGCATTTT
TRBV2	.	TRBJ2-3	.	CASSPGWTDTQYF	TGTGCCAGCAGCCCCGGATGGACAGATACGCAGTATTTT
TRBV18	.	TRBJ2-3	.	CASSSGLDSTDTQYF	TGTGCCAGCTCGTCGGGCCTGGATTCGACAGATACGCAGTATTTT
TRBV10-1	.	TRBJ2-1	.	CASSEASEQFF	TGCGCCAGCAGTGAAGCGTCGGAGCAGTTCTTC
TRBV6-6	once	TRBJ1-5	.	CASSYPEWNQPQHF	TGTGCCAGCAGTTACCCGGAATGGAATCAGCCCCAGCATTTT
TRBV29-1	.	TRBJ1-1	.	CSVEDSGGIRGEAFF	TGCAGCGTTGAAGACTCGGGCGGGATCAGGGGTGAAGCTTTCTTT
TRBV5-6	.	TRBJ2-7	TRBD1	CASSLGAGGYEQYF	TGTGCCAGCAGCTTGGGAGCAGGGGGCTACGAGCAGTACTTC
TRBV5-1	.	TRBJ2-3	TRBD1	CASTDRGTDTQYF	TGCGCCAGCACCGACAGGGGTACAGATACGCAGTATTTT
TRBV27	.	TRBJ2-7	.	CASSLSGAPYEQYF	TGTGCCAGCAGTTTATCGGGGGCGCCCTACGAGCAGTACTTC
TRBV5-1	.	TRBJ1-1	.	CASSFSRRGPTYLTEAFF	TGCGCCAGCAGCTTTTCCCGCAGGGGCCCCACTTACCTTACTGAAGCTTTCTTT
TRBV6-5	.	TRBJ2-1	.	CASSYRSGGDEQFF	TGTGCCAGCAGTTACCGGTCAGGAGGGGATGAGCAGTTCTTC
TRBV7-9	.	TRBJ1-2	.	CASSLDVGYTF	TGTGCCAGCAGCTTGGATGTTGGCTACACCTTC
TRBV7-2	.	TRBJ1-2	TRBD1	CASSRGSDRAYGYTF	TGTGCCAGCAGCCGGGGATCGGACAGGGCCTATGGCTACACCTTC
TRBV5-1	once	TRBJ2-2	TRBD1	CASSPDRVSRELFF	TGCGCCAGCAGCCCGGACAGGGTGTCCAGGGAGCTGTTTTTT
TRBV9	.	TRBJ1-3	.	CASSQAESGNTIYF	TGTGCCAGCAGCCAAGCGGAGAGCGGAAACACCATATATTTT
TRBV19	once	TRBJ1-2	.	CASSRGSGYGYTF	TGTGCCAGTAGCAGGGGTAGTGGCTATGGCTACACCTTC
TRBV7-3	once	TRBJ2-1	TRBD2	CASALAGGPNEQFF	TGTGCCAGCGCCCTAGCGGGGGGGCCTAATGAGCAGTTCTTC
TRBV14	.	TRBJ2-7	.	CASSPLLGTTYEQYF	TGTGCCAGCAGCCCCCTGTTGGGAACGACCTACGAGCAGTACTTC
TRBV7-9	.	TRBJ1-3	.	CASSPSSGNTIYF	TGTGCCAGCAGCCCCAGCTCTGGAAACACCATATATTTT
TRBV11-2	.	TRBJ2-7	.	CASSVPGTRYEQYF	TGTGCCAGCAGCGTCCCCGGGACACGATACGAGCAGTACTTC
TRBV5-1	.	TRBJ2-2	.	CASNRGPNTGELFF	TGCGCCAGCAATCGGGGGCCTAACACCGGGGAGCTGTTTTTT